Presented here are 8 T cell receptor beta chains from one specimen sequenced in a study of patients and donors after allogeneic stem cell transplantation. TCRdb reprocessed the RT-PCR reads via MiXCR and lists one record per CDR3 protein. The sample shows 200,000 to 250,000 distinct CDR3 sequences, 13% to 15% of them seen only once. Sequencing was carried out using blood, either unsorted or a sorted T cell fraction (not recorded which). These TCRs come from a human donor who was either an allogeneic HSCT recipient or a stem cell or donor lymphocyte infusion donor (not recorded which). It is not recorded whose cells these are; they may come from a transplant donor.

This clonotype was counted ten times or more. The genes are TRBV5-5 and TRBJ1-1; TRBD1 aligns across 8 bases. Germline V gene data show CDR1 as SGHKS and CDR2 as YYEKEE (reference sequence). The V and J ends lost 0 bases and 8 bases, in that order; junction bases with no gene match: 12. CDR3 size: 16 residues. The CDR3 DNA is TGTGCCAGCAGCTTGGTTGGCGCAGGGGGCGTTGGGGAAGCTTTCTTT. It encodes CASSLVGAGGVGEAFF.

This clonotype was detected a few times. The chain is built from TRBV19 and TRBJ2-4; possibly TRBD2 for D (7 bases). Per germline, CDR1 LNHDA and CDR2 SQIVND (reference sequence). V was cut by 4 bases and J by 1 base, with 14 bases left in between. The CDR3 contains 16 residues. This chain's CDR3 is CASSSTGRGAKNIQYF. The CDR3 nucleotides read TGTGCCAGTAGTAGCACAGGGAGGGGGGCCAAAAACATTCAGTACTTC.

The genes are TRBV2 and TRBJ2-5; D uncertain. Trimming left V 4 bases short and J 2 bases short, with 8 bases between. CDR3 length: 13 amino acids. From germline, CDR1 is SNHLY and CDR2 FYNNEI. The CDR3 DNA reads TGTGCCAGCAGTGGGGCCCCACAAGAGACCCAGTACTTC. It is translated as CASSGAPQETQYF.

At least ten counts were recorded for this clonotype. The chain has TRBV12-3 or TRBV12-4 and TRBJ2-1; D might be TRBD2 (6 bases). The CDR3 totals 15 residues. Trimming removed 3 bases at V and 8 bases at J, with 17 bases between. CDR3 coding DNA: TGTGCCAGCAGTTTTACCGGGGGTCCCCCCGATGAGCAGTTCTTC. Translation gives CASSFTGGPPDEQFF.

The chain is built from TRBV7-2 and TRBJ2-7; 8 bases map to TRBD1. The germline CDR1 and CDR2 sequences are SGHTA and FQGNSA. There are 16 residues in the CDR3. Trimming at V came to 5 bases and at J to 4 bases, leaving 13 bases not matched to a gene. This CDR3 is CASSRSFGQGEYEQYF. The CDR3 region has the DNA TGTGCCAGCAGCCGAAGTTTCGGACAGGGTGAATACGAGCAGTACTTC.

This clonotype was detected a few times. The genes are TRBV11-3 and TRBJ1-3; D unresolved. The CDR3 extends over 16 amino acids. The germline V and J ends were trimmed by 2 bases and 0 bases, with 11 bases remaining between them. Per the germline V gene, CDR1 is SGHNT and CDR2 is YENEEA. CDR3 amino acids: CASSLFGGNSGNTIYF. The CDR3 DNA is TGTGCCAGCAGCTTATTCGGAGGCAACTCTGGAAACACCATATATTTT.

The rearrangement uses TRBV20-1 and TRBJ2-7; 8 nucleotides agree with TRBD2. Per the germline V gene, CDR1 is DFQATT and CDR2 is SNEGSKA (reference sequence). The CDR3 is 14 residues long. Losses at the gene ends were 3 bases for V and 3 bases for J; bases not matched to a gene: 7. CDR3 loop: CSARNSGKVYEQYF. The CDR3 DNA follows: TGCAGTGCTAGGAATAGCGGGAAGGTCTACGAGCAGTACTTC.

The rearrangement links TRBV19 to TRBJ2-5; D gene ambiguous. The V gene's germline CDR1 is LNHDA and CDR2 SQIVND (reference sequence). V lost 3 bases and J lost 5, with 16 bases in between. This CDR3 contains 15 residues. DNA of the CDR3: TGTGCCAGTAGTATGAAGTTAGCCCCTTGGGAGACCCAGTACTTC. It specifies CASSMKLAPWETQYF.